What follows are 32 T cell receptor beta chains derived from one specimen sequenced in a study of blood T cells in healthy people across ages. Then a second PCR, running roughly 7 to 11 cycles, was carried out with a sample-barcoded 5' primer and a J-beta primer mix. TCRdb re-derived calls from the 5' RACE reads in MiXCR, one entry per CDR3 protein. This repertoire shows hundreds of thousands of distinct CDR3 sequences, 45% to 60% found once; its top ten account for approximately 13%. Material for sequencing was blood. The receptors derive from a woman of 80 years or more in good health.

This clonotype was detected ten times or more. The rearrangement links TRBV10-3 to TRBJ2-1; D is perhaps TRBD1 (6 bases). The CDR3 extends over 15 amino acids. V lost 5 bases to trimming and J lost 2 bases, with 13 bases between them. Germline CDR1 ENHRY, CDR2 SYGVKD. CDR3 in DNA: TGTGCCATCAGTTCGGACAGCCCAGCCTACAATGAGCAGTTCTTC. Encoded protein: CAISSDSPAYNEQFF.

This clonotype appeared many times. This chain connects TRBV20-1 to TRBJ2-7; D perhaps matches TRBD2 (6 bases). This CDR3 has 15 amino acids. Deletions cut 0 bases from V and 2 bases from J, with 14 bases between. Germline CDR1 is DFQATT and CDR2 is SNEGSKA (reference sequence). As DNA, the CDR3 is TGCAGTGCTAGAGATGGTGGTAGCGGCCCCTACGAGCAGTACTTC. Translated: CSARDGGSGPYEQYF.

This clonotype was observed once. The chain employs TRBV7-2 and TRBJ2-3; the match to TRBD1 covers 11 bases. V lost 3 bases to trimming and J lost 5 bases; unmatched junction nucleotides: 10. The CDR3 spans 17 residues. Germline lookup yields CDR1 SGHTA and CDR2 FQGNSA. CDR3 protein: CASSLSPGQGAKDTQYF. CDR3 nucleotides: TGTGCCAGCAGCTTGAGCCCAGGACAGGGGGCGAAAGATACGCAGTATTTT.

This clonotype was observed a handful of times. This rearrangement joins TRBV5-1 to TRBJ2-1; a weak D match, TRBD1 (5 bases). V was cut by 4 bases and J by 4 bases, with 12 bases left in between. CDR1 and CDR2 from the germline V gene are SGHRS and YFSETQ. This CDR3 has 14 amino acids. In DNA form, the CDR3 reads TGCGCCAGCAGCGTGGGGCAGATATACAATGAGCAGTTCTTC. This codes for CASSVGQIYNEQFF.

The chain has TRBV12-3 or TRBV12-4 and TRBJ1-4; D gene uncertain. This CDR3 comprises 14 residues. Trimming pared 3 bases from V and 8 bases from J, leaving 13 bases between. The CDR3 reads CASSLGGPDEKLFF. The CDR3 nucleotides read TGTGCCAGCAGTTTGGGTGGCCCCGACGAAAAACTGTTTTTT.

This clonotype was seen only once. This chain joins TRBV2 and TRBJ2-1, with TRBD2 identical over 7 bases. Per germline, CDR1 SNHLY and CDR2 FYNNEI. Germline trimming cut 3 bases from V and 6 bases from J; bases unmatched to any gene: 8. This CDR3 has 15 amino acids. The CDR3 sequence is CASSEGGSPSNEQFF. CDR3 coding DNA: TGTGCCAGCAGTGAGGGCGGGAGCCCAAGCAATGAGCAGTTCTTC.

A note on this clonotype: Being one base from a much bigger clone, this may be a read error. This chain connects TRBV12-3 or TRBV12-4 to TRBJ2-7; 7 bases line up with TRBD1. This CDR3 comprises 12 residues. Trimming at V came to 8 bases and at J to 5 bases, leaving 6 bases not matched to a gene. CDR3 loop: CASGTASHEQYF. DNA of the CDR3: TGTGCCAGCGGGACAGCGTCCCACGAGCAGTACTTC.

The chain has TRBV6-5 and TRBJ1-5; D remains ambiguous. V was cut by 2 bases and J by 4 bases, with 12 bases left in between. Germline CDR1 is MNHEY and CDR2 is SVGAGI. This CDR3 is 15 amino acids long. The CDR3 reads CASSYARGPNQPQHF. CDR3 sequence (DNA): TGTGCCAGCAGTTACGCGCGCGGCCCTAATCAGCCCCAGCATTTT.

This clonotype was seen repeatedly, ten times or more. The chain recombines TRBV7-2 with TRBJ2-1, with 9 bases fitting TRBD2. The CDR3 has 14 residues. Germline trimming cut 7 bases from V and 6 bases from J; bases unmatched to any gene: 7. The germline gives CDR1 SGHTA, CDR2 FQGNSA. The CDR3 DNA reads TGTGCCAGCAACCCCGGACTAGCGAGCAATGAGCAGTTCTTC. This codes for CASNPGLASNEQFF.

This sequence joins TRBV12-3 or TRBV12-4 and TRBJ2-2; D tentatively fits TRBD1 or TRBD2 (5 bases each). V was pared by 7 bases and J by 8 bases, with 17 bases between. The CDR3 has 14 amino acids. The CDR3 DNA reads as TGTGCCAGCAACGGGATCCTAGGGGCGGGGGAGCTGTTTTTT. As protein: CASNGILGAGELFF.

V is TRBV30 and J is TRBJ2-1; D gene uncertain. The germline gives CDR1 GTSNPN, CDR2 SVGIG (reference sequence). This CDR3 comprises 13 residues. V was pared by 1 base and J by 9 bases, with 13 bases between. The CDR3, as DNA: TGTGCCTGGAGTGAGGGCTCACGTAGTGAGCAGTTCTTC. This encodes CAWSEGSRSEQFF.

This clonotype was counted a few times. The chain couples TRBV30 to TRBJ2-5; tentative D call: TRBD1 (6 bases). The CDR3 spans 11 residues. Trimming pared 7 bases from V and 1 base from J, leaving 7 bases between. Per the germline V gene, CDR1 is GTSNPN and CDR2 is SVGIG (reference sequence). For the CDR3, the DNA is TGTGCCTCGACAGGCCAAGAGACCCAGTACTTC. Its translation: CASTGQETQYF.

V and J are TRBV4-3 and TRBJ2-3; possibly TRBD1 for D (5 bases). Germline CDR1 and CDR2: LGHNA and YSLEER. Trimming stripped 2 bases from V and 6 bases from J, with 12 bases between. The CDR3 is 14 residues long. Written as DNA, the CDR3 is TGCGCCAGCAGCCAACGCCAGGGTCCCGATACGCAGTATTTT. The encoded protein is CASSQRQGPDTQYF.

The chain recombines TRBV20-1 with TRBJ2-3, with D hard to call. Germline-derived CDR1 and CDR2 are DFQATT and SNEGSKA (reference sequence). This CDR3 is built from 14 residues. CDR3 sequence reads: CTSPGSSVADTQYF. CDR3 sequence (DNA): TGCACCAGCCCGGGCAGCTCTGTTGCAGATACGCAGTATTTT.

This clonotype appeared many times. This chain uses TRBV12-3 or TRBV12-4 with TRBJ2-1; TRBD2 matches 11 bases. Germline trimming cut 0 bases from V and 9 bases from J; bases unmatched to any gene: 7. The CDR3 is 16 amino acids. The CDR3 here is CASSLARLAGSGEQFF. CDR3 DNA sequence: TGTGCCAGCAGTTTAGCAAGACTAGCGGGATCGGGTGAGCAGTTCTTC.

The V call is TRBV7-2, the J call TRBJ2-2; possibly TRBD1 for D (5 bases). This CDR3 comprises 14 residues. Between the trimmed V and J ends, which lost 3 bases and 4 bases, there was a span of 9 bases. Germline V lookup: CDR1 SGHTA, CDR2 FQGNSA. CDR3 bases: TGTGCCAGCAGCTTCTGGGGCGGCACCGGGGAGCTGTTTTTT. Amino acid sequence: CASSFWGGTGELFF.

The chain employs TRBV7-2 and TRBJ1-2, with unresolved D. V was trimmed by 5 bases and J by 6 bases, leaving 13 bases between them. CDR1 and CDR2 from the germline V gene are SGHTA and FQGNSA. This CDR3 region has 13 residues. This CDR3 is CASSVTQSNGYTF. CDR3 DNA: TGTGCCAGCAGCGTAACCCAGTCAAATGGCTACACCTTC. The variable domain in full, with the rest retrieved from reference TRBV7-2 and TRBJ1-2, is GAGVSQSPSNKVTEKGKDVELRCDPISGHTALYWYRQSLGQGLEFLIYFQGNSAPDKSGLPSDRFSAERTGGSVSTLTIQRTQQEDSAVYLCASSVTQSNGYTFGSGTRLTVV.

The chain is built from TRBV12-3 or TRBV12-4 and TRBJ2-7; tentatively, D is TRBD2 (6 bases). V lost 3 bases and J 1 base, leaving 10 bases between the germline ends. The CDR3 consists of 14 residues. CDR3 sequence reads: CASSFSLASYEQYF. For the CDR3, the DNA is TGTGCCAGCAGTTTTAGCCTAGCGTCCTACGAGCAGTACTTC.

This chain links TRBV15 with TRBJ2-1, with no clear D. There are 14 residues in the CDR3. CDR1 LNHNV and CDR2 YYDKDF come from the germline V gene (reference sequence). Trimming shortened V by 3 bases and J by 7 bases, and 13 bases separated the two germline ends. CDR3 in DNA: TGTGCCACCAGCAGGGATCCCTTGGTAAATGAGCAGTTCTTC. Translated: CATSRDPLVNEQFF.

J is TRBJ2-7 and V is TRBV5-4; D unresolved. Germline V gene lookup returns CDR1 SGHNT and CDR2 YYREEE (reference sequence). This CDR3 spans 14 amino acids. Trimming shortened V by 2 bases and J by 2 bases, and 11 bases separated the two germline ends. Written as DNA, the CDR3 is TGTGCCAGCAGCTTCACTCCGGTAACCTACGAGCAGTACTTC. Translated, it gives CASSFTPVTYEQYF. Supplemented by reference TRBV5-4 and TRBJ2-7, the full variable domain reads ETGVTQSPTHLIKTRGQQVTLRCSSQSGHNTVSWYQQALGQGPQFIFQYYREEENGRGNFPPRFSGLQFPNYSSELNVNALELDDSALYLCASSFTPVTYEQYFGPGTRLTVT.

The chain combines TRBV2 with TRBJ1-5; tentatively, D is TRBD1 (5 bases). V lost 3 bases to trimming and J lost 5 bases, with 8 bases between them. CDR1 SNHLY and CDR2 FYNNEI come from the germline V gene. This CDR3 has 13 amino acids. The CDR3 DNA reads TGTGCCAGCAGTGAGGACAACTATCAGCCCCAGCATTTT. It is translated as CASSEDNYQPQHF. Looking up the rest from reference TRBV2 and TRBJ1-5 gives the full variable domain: EPEVTQTPSHQVTQMGQEVILRCVPISNHLYFYWYRQILGQKVEFLVSFYNNEISEKSEIFDDQFSVERPDGSNFTLKIRSTKLEDSAMYFCASSEDNYQPQHFGDGTRLSIL.

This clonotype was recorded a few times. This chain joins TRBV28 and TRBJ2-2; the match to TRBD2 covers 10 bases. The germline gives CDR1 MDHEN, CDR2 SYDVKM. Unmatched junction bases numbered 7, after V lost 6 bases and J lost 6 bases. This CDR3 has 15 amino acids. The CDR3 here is CASRNLAGEAGELFF. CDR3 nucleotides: TGTGCCAGCAGAAATCTAGCGGGAGAGGCCGGGGAGCTGTTTTTT.

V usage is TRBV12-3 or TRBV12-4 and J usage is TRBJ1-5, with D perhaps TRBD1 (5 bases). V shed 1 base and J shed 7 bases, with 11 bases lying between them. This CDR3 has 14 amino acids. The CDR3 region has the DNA TGTGCCAGCAGTTTAGGGGGGGGATGGCAGCCCCAGCATTTT. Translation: CASSLGGGWQPQHF.

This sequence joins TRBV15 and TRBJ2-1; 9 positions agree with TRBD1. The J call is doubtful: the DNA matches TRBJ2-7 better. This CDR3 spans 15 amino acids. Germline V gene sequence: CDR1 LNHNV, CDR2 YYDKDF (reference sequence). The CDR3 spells CATSTGQGSYNEQYF. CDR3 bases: TGTGCCACCAGCACCGGACAGGGGTCCTACAATGAGCAGTACTTC.

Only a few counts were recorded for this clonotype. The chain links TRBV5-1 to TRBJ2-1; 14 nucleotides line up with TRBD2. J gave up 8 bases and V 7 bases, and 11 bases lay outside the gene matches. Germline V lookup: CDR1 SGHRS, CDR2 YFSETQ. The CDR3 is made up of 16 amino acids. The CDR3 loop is CASLQTSGRAAHEQFF. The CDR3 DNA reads TGCGCCAGCCTGCAGACTAGCGGGAGGGCCGCCCATGAGCAGTTCTTC.

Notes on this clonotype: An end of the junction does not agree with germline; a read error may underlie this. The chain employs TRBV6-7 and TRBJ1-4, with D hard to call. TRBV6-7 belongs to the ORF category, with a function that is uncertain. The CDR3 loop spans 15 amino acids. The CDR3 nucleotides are TGTGCCAGCGGTTACCTCTTTGCAACTAATGAAAAACTGTTTTTT. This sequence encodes CASGYLFATNEKLFF.

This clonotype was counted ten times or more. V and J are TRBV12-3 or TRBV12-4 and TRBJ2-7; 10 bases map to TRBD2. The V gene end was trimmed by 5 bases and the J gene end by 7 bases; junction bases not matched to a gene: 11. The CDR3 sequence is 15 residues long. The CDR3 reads CASSGLAGAPGEQYF. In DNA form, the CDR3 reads TGTGCCAGCAGTGGTCTAGCGGGAGCGCCGGGTGAGCAGTACTTC.

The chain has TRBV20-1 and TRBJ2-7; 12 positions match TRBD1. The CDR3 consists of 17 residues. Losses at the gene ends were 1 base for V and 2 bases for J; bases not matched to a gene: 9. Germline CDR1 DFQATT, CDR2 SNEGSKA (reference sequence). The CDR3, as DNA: TGCAGTGCTAGAGGGGACAGGGGGCGCGTTTCCCCCTACGAGCAGTACTTC. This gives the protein CSARGDRGRVSPYEQYF.

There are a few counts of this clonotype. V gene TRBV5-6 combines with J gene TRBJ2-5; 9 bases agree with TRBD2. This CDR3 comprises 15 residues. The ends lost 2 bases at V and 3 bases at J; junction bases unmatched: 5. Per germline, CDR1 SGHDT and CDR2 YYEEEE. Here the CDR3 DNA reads TGTGCCAGCAGCTTTATAGCTAGCGGGGAAGAGACCCAGTACTTC. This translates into CASSFIASGEETQYF.

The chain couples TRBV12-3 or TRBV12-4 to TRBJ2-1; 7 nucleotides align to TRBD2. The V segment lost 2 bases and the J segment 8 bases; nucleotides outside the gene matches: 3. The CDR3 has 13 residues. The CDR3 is CASSLPGGYEQFF. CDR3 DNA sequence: TGTGCCAGCAGTTTACCCGGGGGGTATGAGCAGTTCTTC.

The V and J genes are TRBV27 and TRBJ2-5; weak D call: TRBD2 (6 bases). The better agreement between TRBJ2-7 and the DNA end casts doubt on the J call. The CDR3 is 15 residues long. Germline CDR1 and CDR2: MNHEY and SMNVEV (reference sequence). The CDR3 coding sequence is TGTGCCAGCAGTAAACGCCAGGGCGGGGTCTACGAGCAGTACTTC. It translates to CASSKRQGGVYEQYF.

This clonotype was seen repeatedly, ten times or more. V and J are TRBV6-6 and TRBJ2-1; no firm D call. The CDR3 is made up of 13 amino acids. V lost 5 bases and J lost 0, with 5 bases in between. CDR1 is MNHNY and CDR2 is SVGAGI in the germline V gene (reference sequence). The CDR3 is CASSDDSYNEQFF. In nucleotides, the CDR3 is TGTGCCAGCAGTGACGACTCCTACAATGAGCAGTTCTTC.